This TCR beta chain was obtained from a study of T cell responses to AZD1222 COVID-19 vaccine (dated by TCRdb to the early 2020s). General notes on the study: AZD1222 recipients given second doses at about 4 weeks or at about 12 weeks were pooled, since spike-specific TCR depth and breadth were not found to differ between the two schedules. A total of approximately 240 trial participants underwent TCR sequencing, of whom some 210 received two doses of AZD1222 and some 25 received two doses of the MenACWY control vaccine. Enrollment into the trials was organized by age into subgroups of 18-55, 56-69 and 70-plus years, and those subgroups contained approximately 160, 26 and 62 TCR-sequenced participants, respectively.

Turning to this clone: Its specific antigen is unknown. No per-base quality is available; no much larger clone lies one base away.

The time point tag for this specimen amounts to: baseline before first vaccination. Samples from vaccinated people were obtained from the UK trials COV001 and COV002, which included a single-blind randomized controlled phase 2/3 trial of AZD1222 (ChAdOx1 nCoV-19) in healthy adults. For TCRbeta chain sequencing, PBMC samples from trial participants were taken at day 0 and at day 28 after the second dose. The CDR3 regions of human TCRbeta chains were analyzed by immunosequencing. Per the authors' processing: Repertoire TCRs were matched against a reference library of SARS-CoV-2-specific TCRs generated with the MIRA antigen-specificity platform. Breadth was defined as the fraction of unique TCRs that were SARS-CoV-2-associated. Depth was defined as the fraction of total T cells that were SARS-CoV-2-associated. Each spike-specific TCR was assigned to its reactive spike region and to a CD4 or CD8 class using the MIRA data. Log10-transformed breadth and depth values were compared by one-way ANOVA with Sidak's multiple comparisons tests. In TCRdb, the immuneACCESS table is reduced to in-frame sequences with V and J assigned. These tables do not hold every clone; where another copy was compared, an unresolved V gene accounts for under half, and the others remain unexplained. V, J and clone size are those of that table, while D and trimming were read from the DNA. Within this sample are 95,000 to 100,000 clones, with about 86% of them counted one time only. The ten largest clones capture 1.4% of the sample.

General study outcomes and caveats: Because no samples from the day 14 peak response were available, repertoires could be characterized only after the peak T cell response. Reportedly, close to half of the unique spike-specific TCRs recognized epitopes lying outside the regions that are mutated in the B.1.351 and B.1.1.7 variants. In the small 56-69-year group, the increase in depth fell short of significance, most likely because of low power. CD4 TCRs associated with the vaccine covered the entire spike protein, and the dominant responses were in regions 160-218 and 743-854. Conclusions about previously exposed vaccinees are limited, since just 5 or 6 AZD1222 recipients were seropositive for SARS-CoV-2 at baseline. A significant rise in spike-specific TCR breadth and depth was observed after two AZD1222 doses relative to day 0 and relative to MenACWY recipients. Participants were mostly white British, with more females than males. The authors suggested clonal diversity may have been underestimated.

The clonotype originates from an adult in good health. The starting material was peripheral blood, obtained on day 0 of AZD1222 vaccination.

The DNA sequence is TGTGCCAGCAGCTTCTCTGCGGGACAGGGGAGGAATGAGCAGTTCTTC. Translation gives CASSFSAGQGRNEQFF. The chain joins TRBV7-2 to TRBJ2-1; TRBD1 fits 10 bases in the junction. Trimming takes 3 bases off V and 7 bases off J; junction bases not matched to a gene: 9. Reading the germline V gene gives CDR1 SGHTA and CDR2 FQGNSA. From the cysteine up to the phenylalanine, the CDR3 has a length of 16 residues. Only the CDR3 DNA stays, 48 bases, in frame from base 1.